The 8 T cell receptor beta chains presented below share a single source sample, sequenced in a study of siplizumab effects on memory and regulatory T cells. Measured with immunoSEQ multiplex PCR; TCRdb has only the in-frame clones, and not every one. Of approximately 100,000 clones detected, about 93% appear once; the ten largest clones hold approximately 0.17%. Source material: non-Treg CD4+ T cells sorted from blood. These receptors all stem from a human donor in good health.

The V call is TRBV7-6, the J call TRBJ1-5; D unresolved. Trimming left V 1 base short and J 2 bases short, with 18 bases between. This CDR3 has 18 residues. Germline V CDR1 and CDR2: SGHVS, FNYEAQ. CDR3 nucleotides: TGTGCCAGCAGCTTAGGGCCCCCGGGAATCAGCGGCAATCAGCCCCAGCATTTT. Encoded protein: CASSLGPPGISGNQPQHF.

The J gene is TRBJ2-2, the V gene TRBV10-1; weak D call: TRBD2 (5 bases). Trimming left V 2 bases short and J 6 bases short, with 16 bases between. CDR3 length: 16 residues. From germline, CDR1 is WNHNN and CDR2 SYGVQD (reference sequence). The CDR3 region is CASSETQVKGAGELFF. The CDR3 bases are TGCGCCAGCAGTGAGACCCAAGTGAAGGGAGCCGGGGAGCTGTTTTTT.

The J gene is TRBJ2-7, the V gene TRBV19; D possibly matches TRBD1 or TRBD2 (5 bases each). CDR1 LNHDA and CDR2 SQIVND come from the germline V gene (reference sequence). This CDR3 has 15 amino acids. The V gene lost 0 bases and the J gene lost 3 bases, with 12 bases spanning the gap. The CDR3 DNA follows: TGTGCCAGTAGTATAGAGGCCGGGGCCGGCTACGAGCAGTACTTC. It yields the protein CASSIEAGAGYEQYF.

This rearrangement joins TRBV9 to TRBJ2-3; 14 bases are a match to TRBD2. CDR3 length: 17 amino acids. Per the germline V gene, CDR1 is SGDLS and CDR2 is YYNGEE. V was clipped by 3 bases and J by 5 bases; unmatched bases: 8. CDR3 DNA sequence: TGTGCCAGCAGCGCCAGGATGGGACTAGCGGGGGTAGATACGCAGTATTTT. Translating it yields CASSARMGLAGVDTQYF.

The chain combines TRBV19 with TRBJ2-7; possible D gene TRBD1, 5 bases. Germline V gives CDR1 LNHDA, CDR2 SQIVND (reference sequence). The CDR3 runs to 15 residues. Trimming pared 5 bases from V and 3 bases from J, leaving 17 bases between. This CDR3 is CASSLSTEMLYEQYF. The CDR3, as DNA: TGTGCCAGTAGTCTCTCGACAGAAATGCTCTACGAGCAGTACTTC.

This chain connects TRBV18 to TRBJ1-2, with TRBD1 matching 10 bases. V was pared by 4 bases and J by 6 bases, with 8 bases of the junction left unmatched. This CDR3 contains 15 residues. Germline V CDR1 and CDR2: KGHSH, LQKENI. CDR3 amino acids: CASSRRTGGDNGYTF. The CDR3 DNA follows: TGTGCCAGCTCACGACGGACAGGGGGGGATAATGGCTACACCTTC.

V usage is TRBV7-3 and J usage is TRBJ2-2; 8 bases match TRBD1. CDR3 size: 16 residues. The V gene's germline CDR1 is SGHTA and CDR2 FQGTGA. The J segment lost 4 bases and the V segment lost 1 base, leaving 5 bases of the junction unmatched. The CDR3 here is CASSLRQGYITGELFF. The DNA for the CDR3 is TGTGCCAGCAGCTTAAGACAGGGGTATATCACCGGGGAGCTGTTTTTT.

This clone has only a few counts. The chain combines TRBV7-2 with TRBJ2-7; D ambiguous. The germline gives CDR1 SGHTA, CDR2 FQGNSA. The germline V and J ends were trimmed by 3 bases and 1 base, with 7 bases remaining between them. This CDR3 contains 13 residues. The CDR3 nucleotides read TGTGCCAGCAGCTTTGAGACATCCTACGAGCAGTACTTC. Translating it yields CASSFETSYEQYF.